This TCR beta chain was observed in a study of blood T cell repertoires in COVID-19. For the study at large: Sites in the United States, Italy and Spain provided acute and convalescent COVID-19 samples. Sources were T cells, B-cell-depleted T cells, or PBMCs; the material itself was cDNA or gDNA.

The junction had 8 bases not matched to a gene; V was cut back by 6 bases and J by 0 bases. This CDR3 is 17 amino acids long. Germline-derived CDR1 and CDR2 are MDHEN and SYDVKM. This clone was picked up one time. Original handling: Scientists estimated how many nucleated cells there were by amplifying reference gene primers. The data were produced by immunoSEQ multiplex PCR, yet TCRdb's version contains in-frame clones alone and is incomplete. The V and J calls and clone size come from that table; D and trimming were worked out from the DNA. Here the sample spans about 160,000 clones, over 90% being singletons.

Sequencing used peripheral blood. The chain is built from TRBV28 and TRBJ2-7; 13 bases line up with TRBD2. This TCR derives from a man aged 45-60 years with acute or convalescent COVID-19. The CDR3 nucleotides read TGTGCCAGCAGCAAGGGACTAGCGGGAAGGGACTCCTACGAGCAGTACTTC. Encoded protein: CASSKGLAGRDSYEQYF.